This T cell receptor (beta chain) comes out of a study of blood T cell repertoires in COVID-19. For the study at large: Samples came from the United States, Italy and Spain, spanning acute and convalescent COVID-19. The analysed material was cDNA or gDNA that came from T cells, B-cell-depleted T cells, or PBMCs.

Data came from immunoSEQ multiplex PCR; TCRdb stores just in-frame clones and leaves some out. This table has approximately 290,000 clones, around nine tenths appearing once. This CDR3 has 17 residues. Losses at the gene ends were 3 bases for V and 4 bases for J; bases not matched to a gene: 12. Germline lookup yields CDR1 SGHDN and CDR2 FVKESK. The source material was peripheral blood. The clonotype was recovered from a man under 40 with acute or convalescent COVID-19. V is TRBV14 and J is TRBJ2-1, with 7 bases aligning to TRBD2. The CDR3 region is CASSQSLVGGPYNEQFF. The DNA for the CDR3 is TGTGCCAGCAGCCAGTCGCTAGTGGGAGGGCCGTACAATGAGCAGTTCTTC.